The clone carrying this T cell receptor beta chain was seen many times. The CDR3 runs 13 residues. Germline V gives CDR1 MDHEN, CDR2 SYDVKM. V lost 7 bases to trimming and J lost 8 bases, with 17 bases between them. A single record per CDR3 protein comes from TCRdb applying MiXCR to the 5' RACE reads. This sample has just under 60,000 distinct CDR3 sequences; around 9% occur once, and the top ten carry 15% to 20%. This record comes from a study of early T cells in non-severe SARS-CoV-2 infection. The rearrangement joins TRBV28 to TRBJ1-2, with a weak D call TRBD1 (6 bases). The receptor's source is an adult who was a healthcare worker with PCR-confirmed SARS-CoV-2 infection or an uninfected control (not recorded which). The sequenced sample was whole blood. DNA of the CDR3: TGTGCCAGCATCTTACACACAGGGAACGGCTACACCTTC. This encodes CASILHTGNGYTF.